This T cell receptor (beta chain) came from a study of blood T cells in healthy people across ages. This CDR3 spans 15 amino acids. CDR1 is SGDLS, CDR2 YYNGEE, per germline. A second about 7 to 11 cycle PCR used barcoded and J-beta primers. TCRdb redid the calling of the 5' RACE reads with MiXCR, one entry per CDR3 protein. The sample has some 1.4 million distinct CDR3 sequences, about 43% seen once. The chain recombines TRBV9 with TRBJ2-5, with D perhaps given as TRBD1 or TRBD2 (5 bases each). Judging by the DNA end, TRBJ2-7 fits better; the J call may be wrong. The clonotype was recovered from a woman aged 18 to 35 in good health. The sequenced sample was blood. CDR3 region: CASSDGAQGPYEQYF. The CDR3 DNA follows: TGTGCCAGCAGCGACGGGGCGCAGGGACCCTACGAGCAGTACTTC.